One TCR beta chain is described in this entry. The antigen is unknown. The sample belongs to a study of cytomegalovirus exposure and HLA in healthy donors. Study-level points and caveats: Researchers catalogued over 150 TCR beta chains as cytomegalovirus-associated. Earlier analysis found most TCR beta V segments productive about 87% or about 30% of the time.

With 60 Vbeta and 13 Jbeta primers, the PCR was carried out. The method was immunoSEQ multiplex PCR; TCRdb's version includes in-frame clones alone and lacks a portion of them. The sample includes just over 200,000 clones, approximately 70% of them seen just once. CDR1 and CDR2 (germline): MNHEY, SVGAGI. V was trimmed by 7 bases and J by 1 base, leaving 13 bases between them. The CDR3 consists of 14 residues. The study sampled nominally healthy donors, though unrecorded immune exposures were likely. This sequence originates from a man aged 35 to 55 in good health and CMV-seropositive. Source material: PBMCs. The chain uses TRBV6-5 and TRBJ1-1; possible D gene TRBD1, 5 bases. CDR3 sequence reads: CASTAWGGNTEAFF. For the CDR3, the DNA is TGTGCCAGCACCGCATGGGGGGGGAACACTGAAGCTTTCTTT.